This entry lists 18 T cell receptor beta chains sequenced from one sample in a study of T cell responses to AZD1222 COVID-19 vaccine. Profiling relied on immunoSEQ multiplex PCR, and the TCRdb table lists in-frame clones only, not all of them. The sample carries some 130,000 clones, approximately 91% recorded once. Sequencing was performed on peripheral blood, taken 28 days after the second AZD1222 dose. The source is an adult who received the AZD1222 COVID-19 vaccine.

This clone has ten or more counts. The V gene is TRBV3-1 (or the pseudogene TRBV3-2), the J gene TRBJ1-3; D is undetermined. This CDR3 is 16 amino acids long. The germline gives CDR1 LGHDT, CDR2 YNNKEL (reference sequence). Trimming shortened V by 3 bases and J by 1 base, and 13 bases separated the two germline ends. The CDR3 reads CASSHTWGGSGNTIYF. CDR3 DNA sequence: TGTGCCAGCAGCCACACCTGGGGAGGGTCTGGAAACACCATATATTTT.

This rearrangement joins TRBV19 to TRBJ1-2; maybe TRBD1 (5 bases). The CDR3 consists of 17 residues. In germline, CDR1 is LNHDA, CDR2 SQIVND (reference sequence). Trimming pared 6 bases from V and 3 bases from J, leaving 23 bases between. In DNA, the CDR3 is TGTGCCAGTAGGAAGGGGTCCCAGGCGGTGTGGGACTATGGCTACACCTTC. It yields the protein CASRKGSQAVWDYGYTF.

The V gene is TRBV19, the J gene TRBJ2-7; 7 positions agree with TRBD1. CDR3 length equals 14 residues. Germline trimming cut 4 bases from V and 0 bases from J; bases unmatched to any gene: 3. Looked up from germline, CDR1 is LNHDA and CDR2 is SQIVND (reference sequence). In DNA form, the CDR3 reads TGTGCCAGTAGTAAGTCAGGGGGCTCCTACGAGCAGTACTTC. Its translation: CASSKSGGSYEQYF.

In its sample, this clone was seen once. This rearrangement joins TRBV11-3 to TRBJ2-1, with D possibly matching TRBD2 (6 bases). Trimming took off 11 bases at V and 7 bases at J, with 18 bases between the two ends. The CDR3 runs to 13 residues. Germline CDR1 reads SGHNT; CDR2 reads YENEEA. CDR3 region: CASSTGVGNEQFF. The CDR3 DNA follows: TGTGCCTCTTCTACGGGAGTAGGGAATGAGCAGTTCTTC.

This rearrangement joins TRBV2 to TRBJ2-2; D not resolved. CDR3 length: 18 residues. The germline V gene has CDR1 SNHLY and CDR2 FYNNEI. With 0 bases removed from V and 7 bases from J, the gap between germline ends came to 21 bases. For the CDR3, the DNA is TGTGCCAGCAGTGAAGCGCCCGGGTGGGTTGATTTCGGCGGGGAGCTGTTTTTT. As protein: CASSEAPGWVDFGGELFF.

The chain links TRBV12-5 to TRBJ1-1; D gene ambiguous. The V gene lost 1 base and the J gene lost 3 bases, with 15 bases spanning the gap. The CDR3 has 16 residues. Germline CDR1 reads LGHNT; CDR2 reads FRNRAP. CDR3 nucleotides: TGTGCTAGTGGTTTGGGGCAACGAGCAGCAGACACTGAAGCTTTCTTT. This codes for CASGLGQRAADTEAFF.

V usage is TRBV19 and J usage is TRBJ2-2, with 7 bases fitting TRBD1. CDR3 length equals 17 residues. Germline lookup yields CDR1 LNHDA and CDR2 SQIVND (reference sequence). Trimming cost V 5 bases and J 2 bases; bases outside gene matches: 11. The CDR3 here is CASSRRGGSLNTGELFF. In DNA, the CDR3 is TGTGCCAGTAGTCGCAGAGGGGGCAGCCTTAACACCGGGGAGCTGTTTTTT.

V is TRBV5-1 and J is TRBJ1-1, with D maybe TRBD1 (5 bases). The germline V and J ends were trimmed by 5 bases and 3 bases, with 11 bases remaining between them. CDR1 is SGHRS and CDR2 is YFSETQ in the germline V gene. The length of the CDR3 is 13 residues. CDR3 sequence: CASSITGDTEAFF. The CDR3, as DNA: TGCGCCAGCAGTATTACGGGGGACACTGAAGCTTTCTTT.

The V and J genes are TRBV6-6 and TRBJ1-3; D is ambiguous. V shed 0 bases and J shed 9 bases, with 18 bases lying between them. The CDR3 is made up of 16 amino acids. CDR1 and CDR2 from the germline V gene are MNHNY and SVGAGI (reference sequence). Written as DNA, the CDR3 is TGTGCCAGCAGTTACTCAACAGTCCCCAGTGGTAGCACCATATATTTT. Its protein is CASSYSTVPSGSTIYF.

The V gene is TRBV7-6, the J gene TRBJ1-3, with a weak D call TRBD1 (5 bases). In germline, CDR1 is SGHVS, CDR2 FNYEAQ. This CDR3 has 14 residues. V was pared by 5 bases and J by 2 bases, with 10 bases between. CDR3 protein: CASSPRATGNTIYF. DNA of the CDR3: TGTGCCAGCAGCCCCAGGGCAACTGGAAACACCATATATTTT.

This chain uses TRBV9 with TRBJ1-6; possibly TRBD1 for D (5 bases). The V gene's germline CDR1 is SGDLS and CDR2 YYNGEE. V lost 4 bases to trimming and J lost 5 bases, with 13 bases between them. The CDR3 covers 15 residues. The CDR3 coding sequence is TGTGCCAGCAGCACTGGGGGAACAAATAATTCACCCCTCCACTTT. The encoded protein is CASSTGGTNNSPLHF. The variable domain in full, completed from reference TRBV9 and TRBJ1-6, reads DSGVTQTPKHLITATGQRVTLRCSPRSGDLSVYWYQQSLDQGLQFLIQYYNGEERAKGNILERFSAQQFPDLHSELNLSSLELGDSALYFCASSTGGTNNSPLHFGNGTRLTVT.

The rearrangement joins TRBV3-1 (or the pseudogene TRBV3-2) to TRBJ2-5; D uncertain. Germline-derived CDR1 and CDR2 are LGHDT and YNNKEL (reference sequence). The CDR3 consists of 14 residues. V lost 1 base to trimming and J lost 3 bases, with 9 bases between them. CDR3 DNA: TGTGCCAGCAGCCAAGCGCACCTTAAAGAGACCCAGTACTTC. It yields the protein CASSQAHLKETQYF.

The J gene is TRBJ2-3, the V gene TRBV5-1; D remains ambiguous. Trimming shortened V by 3 bases and J by 4 bases, and 6 bases separated the two germline ends. This CDR3 comprises 12 residues. Germline values: CDR1 SGHRS, CDR2 YFSETQ. The CDR3 loop reads CASSYPSDTQYF. The CDR3 DNA follows: TGCGCCAGCAGCTACCCCTCAGATACGCAGTATTTT.

V usage is TRBV20-1 and J usage is TRBJ1-2; D might be TRBD1 (5 bases). The V gene's germline CDR1 is DFQATT and CDR2 SNEGSKA (reference sequence). CDR3 length: 10 residues. The CDR3 protein is CRADSHGYTF. DNA for the CDR3: TGCAGGGCTGACAGCCATGGCTACACCTTC.

Only a few counts were recorded for this clone. The chain recombines TRBV28 with TRBJ1-2, with D unresolved. Germline V lookup: CDR1 MDHEN, CDR2 SYDVKM. CDR3 length equals 12 residues. Trimming took off 6 bases at V and 14 bases at J, with 19 bases between the two ends. The CDR3 sequence is CASRSDGILGTF. DNA of the CDR3: TGTGCCAGCAGATCAGACGGGATTTTGGGGACCTTC.

The genes are TRBV4-1 and TRBJ2-7; D unresolved. Trimming stripped 0 bases from V and 4 bases from J, with 7 bases between. The CDR3 length is 13 residues. CDR1 and CDR2 (germline): MGHRA, YSYEKL. Written as DNA, the CDR3 is TGCGCCAGCAGCCAAGAAGGGTCGTACGAGCAGTACTTC. As protein: CASSQEGSYEQYF.

The rearrangement uses TRBV6-5 and TRBJ2-6; possible D gene TRBD1, 6 bases. Germline CDR1 reads MNHEY; CDR2 reads SVGAGI. The CDR3 is made up of 15 amino acids. The V end was cut by 10 bases, the J end by 0 bases, with 13 bases between. CDR3 loop: CATQVGGSGANVLTF. In nucleotides, the CDR3 is TGTGCCACCCAAGTAGGGGGCTCTGGGGCCAACGTCCTGACTTTC.

This sequence joins TRBV6-5 and TRBJ1-2; D not certain. The V gene lost 8 bases and the J gene lost 4 bases, with 20 bases spanning the gap. From germline, CDR1 is MNHEY and CDR2 SVGAGI. The CDR3 is made up of 15 amino acids. DNA of the CDR3: TGTGCCAGCTCGGAGGGATTAACGAATTCCTATGGCTACACCTTC. It translates to CASSEGLTNSYGYTF.